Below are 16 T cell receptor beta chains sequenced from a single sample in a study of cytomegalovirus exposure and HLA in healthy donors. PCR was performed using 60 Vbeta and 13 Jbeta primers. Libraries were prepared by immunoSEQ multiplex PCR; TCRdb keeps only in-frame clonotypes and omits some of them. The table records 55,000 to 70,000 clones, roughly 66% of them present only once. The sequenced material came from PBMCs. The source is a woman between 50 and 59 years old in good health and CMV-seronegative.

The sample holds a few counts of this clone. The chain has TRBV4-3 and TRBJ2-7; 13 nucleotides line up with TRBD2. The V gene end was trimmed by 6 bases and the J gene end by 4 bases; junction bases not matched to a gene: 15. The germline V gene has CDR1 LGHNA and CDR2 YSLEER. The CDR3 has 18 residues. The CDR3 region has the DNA TGCGCCAGCAGACATACGGGACTAGCGGGGCCGAACTTTTACGAGCAGTACTTC. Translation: CASRHTGLAGPNFYEQYF.

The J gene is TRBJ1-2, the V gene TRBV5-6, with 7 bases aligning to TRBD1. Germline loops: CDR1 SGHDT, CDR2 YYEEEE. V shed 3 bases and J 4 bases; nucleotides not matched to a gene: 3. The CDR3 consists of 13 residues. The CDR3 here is CASSSGTVYGYTF. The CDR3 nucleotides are TGTGCCAGCAGCTCCGGGACAGTCTATGGCTACACCTTC.

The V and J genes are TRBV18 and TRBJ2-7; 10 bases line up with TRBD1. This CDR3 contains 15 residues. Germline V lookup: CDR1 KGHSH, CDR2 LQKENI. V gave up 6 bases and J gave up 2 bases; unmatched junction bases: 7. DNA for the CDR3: TGTGCCAGCTCTCCGGACAGGGGGATGACCTACGAGCAGTACTTC. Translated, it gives CASSPDRGMTYEQYF.

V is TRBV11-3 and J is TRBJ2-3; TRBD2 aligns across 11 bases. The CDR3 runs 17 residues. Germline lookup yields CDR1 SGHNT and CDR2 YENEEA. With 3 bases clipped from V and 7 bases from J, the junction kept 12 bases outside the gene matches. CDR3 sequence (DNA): TGTGCCAGCAGCTTTCTTCCCGAAACTAGCGGGAGACATACGCAGTATTTT. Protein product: CASSFLPETSGRHTQYF.

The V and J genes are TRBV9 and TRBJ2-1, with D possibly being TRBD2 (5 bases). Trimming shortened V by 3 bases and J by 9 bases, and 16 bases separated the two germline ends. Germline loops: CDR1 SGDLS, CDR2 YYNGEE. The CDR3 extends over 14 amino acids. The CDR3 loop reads CASSEGLAVGEQFF. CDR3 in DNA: TGTGCCAGCAGCGAAGGGCTAGCTGTGGGTGAGCAGTTCTTC.

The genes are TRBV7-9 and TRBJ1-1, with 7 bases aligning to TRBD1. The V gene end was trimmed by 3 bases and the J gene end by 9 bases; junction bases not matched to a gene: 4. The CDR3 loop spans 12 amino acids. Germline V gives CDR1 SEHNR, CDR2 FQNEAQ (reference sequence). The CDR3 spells CASSFSGGKAFF. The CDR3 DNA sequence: TGTGCCAGCAGCTTCTCAGGGGGGAAAGCTTTCTTT.

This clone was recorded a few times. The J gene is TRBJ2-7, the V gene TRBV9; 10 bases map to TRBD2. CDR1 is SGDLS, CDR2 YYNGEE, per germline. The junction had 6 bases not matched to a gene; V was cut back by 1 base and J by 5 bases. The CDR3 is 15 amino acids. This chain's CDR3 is CASSVWASGSHEQYF. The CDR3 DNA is TGTGCCAGCAGCGTATGGGCTAGCGGGAGCCACGAGCAGTACTTC.

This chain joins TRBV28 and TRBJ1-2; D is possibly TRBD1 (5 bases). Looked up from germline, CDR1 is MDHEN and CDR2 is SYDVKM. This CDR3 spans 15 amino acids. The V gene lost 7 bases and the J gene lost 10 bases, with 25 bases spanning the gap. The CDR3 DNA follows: TGTGCCAGCACCCTCGGGGGAATCGCGGGACCCGTCTACACCTTC. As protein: CASTLGGIAGPVYTF.

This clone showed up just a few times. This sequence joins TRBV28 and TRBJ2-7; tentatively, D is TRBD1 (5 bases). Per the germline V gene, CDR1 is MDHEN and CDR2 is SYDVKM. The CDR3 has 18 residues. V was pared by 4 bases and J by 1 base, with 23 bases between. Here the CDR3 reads CASSYFRVYSSKSYEQYF. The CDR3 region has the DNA TGTGCCAGCAGTTACTTCAGGGTGTACTCCTCAAAGTCCTACGAGCAGTACTTC.

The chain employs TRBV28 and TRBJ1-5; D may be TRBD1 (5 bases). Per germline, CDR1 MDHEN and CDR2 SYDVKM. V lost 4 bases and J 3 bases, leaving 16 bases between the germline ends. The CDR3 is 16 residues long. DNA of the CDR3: TGTGCCAGCAGTTCCCCCGGGCAGGGTTTCAATCAGCCCCAGCATTTT. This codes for CASSSPGQGFNQPQHF.

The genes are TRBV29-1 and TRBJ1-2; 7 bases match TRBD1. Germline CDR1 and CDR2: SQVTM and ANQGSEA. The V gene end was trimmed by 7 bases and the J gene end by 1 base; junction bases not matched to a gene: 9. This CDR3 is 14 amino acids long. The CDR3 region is CSAEPRQGNYGYTF. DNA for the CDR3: TGCAGCGCGGAACCTCGACAGGGTAACTATGGCTACACCTTC.

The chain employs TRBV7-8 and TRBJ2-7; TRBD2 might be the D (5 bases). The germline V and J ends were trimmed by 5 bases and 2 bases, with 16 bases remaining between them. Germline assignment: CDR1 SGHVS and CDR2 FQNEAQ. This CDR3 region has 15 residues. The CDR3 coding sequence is TGTGCCAGCAGCCCCGGACTTTCCCAAACCTACGAGCAGTACTTC. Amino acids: CASSPGLSQTYEQYF.

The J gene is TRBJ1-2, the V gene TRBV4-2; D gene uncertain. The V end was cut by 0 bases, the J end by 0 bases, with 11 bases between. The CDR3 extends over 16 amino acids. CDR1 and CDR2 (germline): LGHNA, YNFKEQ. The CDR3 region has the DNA TGTGCCAGCAGCCAAGAGGAGGGCGGCCCTAACTATGGCTACACCTTC. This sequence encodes CASSQEEGGPNYGYTF.

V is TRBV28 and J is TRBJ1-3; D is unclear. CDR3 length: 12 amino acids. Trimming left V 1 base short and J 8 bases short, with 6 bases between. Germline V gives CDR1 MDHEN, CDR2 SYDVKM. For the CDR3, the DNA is TGTGCCAGCAGTTTATCGGTCGACACCATATATTTT. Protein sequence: CASSLSVDTIYF.

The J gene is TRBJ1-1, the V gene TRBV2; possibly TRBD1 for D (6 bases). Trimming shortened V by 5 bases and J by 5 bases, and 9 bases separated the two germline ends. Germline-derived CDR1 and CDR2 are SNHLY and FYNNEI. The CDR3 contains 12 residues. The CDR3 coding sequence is TGTGCCAGCAGTCCTAGGGGGACTGAAGCTTTCTTT. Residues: CASSPRGTEAFF. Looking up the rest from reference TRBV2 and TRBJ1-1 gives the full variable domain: EPEVTQTPSHQVTQMGQEVILRCVPISNHLYFYWYRQILGQKVEFLVSFYNNEISEKSEIFDDQFSVERPDGSNFTLKIRSTKLEDSAMYFCASSPRGTEAFFGQGTRLTVV.

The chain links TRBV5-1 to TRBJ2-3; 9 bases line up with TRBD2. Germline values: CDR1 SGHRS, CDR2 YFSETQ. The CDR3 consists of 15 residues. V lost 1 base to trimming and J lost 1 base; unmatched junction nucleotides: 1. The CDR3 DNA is TGCGCCAGCAGCTTGCGCGGGGGGGGCACAGATACGCAGTATTTT. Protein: CASSLRGGGTDTQYF.